This T cell receptor (beta chain) derives from a study of human T cells and chemical hapten exposure. Study-wide results and limits: There was alopecia in the donors, so their immune response may differ from that of healthy people.

The CDR3 sequence is 13 residues long. V lost 8 bases and J 3 bases, leaving 11 bases between the germline ends. CDR1 and CDR2 (germline): MNHEY, SVGAGI. Time point meaning: patch test 1, 2 weeks after DPC sensitization. This sample's treatment: therapeutic diphenylcyclopropenone sensitization with weekly scalp DPC. In the original processing: TCRs per sample had a median of around 98,000 and ranged from about 23,224 to 690,600. TCRdb called the RACE reads again in MiXCR, with one record for every CDR3 protein. None of the V and J calls come from the authors' own analysis; TCRdb made them. Of 75,000 to 100,000 distinct CDR3 sequences detected, more than 9% appear once; the ten largest clones hold around 2.2%. This clonotype was counted ten times or more. Its antigen is undetermined.

The chain combines TRBV6-5 with TRBJ1-5; D is ambiguous. This sequence was found in a man aged 35-49 years with alopecia areata. Some clones in this sample may be carry-over from other donors' samples. The material sequenced was whole blood, taken in connection with sensitization to the hapten diphenylcyclopropenone (DPC). For the CDR3, the DNA is TGTGCCAGCCGCCGCACTGACAATCAGCCCCAGCATTTT. It is translated as CASRRTDNQPQHF.